The source of this T cell receptor (beta chain) is a study of T cells expressing NK-cell markers. Study results and limitations: These clonotypes, the leaders elsewhere, also led the CD3+CD56-NKG2C+ fraction in a few donors. Six or seven donors carried dominant NKG2C+ clonotypes that made up about 1.0-7.0% of their CD8+ T cells.

A word on this clonotype: The target antigen is unknown.

The CDR3 runs to 15 residues. CDR1 and CDR2 (germline): SNHLY, FYNNEI. TCRdb processed the 5' RACE reads again and assigns one entry to each CDR3 protein, with no DNA. With about 380,000 distinct CDR3 sequences in the sample, the ten largest clones hold roughly 5.5%. The chain links TRBV2 to TRBJ2-3; the TCRdb D gene call, TRBD1, has no DNA to confirm it. Material: blood T cells: a sorted CD56 or NKG2C T cell subset, CD4+ or CD8+ T cells, or bulk PBMC T cells (not recorded which). This clonotype was obtained from a man aged 18 to 69 in good health. The CDR3 loop reads CASSLMTGKGDTQYF.